The present entry profiles one TCR beta chain with its context. These data belong to a study of cytomegalovirus exposure and HLA in healthy donors. The CDR3 runs 15 residues. Trimming cost V 1 base and J 1 base; bases outside gene matches: 7. Looked up from germline, CDR1 is GTSNPN and CDR2 is SVGIG (reference sequence). Researchers ran the PCR with 60 Vbeta and 13 Jbeta primers. Using immunoSEQ multiplex PCR, the repertoire was profiled, and TCRdb retains in-frame clones only, with some absent. The sample includes about 97,000 clones, 81% of them seen just once. The sequence was obtained from a man aged 35-49 years in good health and CMV-seropositive. The sequenced sample was PBMCs. V usage is TRBV30 and J usage is TRBJ2-7; 7 nucleotides align to TRBD2. The CDR3 DNA is TGTGCCTGGAGTGGGGGGGAGGGGATTTCCTACGAGCAGTACTTC. This sequence encodes CAWSGGEGISYEQYF.